This T cell receptor (beta chain) is drawn from a study of PD-1 blockade in classical Hodgkin lymphoma. Time point: newly diagnosed, previously untreated cHL patient sample. Magnetic negative selection was used to purify CD4+ T cells from PBMCs that had been thawed. Peripheral samples used as comparators were newly diagnosed, untreated classical Hodgkin lymphoma PBMCs. Trimming took 5 bases from V and 6 from J, leaving 15 bases between them. Germline V gene lookup returns CDR1 MNHEY and CDR2 SVGAGI. This CDR3 contains 14 residues. The table came from immunoSEQ multiplex PCR; TCRdb's copy has only in-frame clones and leaves some out. This sample has roughly 30,000 clones; about 89% occur once, and the top ten carry 0.22%.

The J gene is TRBJ2-3, the V gene TRBV6-5; D may be TRBD1 (6 bases). The TCR comes from a human donor with classical Hodgkin lymphoma. Sequenced sample: CD4+ T cells from blood. This chain's CDR3 is CASSRDRKGDTQYF. The CDR3 DNA sequence: TGTGCCAGCAGTCGTGACAGGAAAGGGGATACGCAGTATTTT.